This paragraph reports one T cell receptor (beta chain). What it binds is not known. Assay: immunoSEQ multiplex PCR; the TCRdb copy retains only in-frame clones and omits some. This table has just under 60,000 clones, 72% appearing once. The CDR3 runs 14 residues. With 0 bases clipped from V and 4 bases from J, the junction kept 1 base outside the gene matches. Germline CDR1 LNHNV, CDR2 YYDKDF (reference sequence). This record belongs to a study of radiotherapy plus CTLA-4 blockade in lung cancer. Study details: For approximately 19% of patients, objective responses occurred, and about 30% had disease control. Overall study results and limits: Tumor-derived TCR clones expanded in blood after radiotherapy plus ipilimumab.

Treatment of patients with chemo-refractory metastatic non-small-cell lung cancer consisted of focal radiation plus CTLA-4 blockade with ipilimumab. Sequencing was performed on peripheral blood, taken from a patient treated with radiotherapy plus ipilimumab. The origin of this receptor is a human donor with non-small cell lung cancer whose response to radiotherapy plus ipilimumab could not be evaluated. V gene TRBV15 combines with J gene TRBJ2-5; 8 nucleotides match TRBD2. The CDR3 reads CATSRDREGETQYF. In DNA form, the CDR3 reads TGTGCCACCAGCAGAGATCGGGAGGGAGAGACCCAGTACTTC. Variable domain in full (rest from reference TRBV15 and TRBJ2-5): DAMVIQNPRYQVTQFGKPVTLSCSQTLNHNVMYWYQQKSSQAPKLLFHYYDKDFNNEADTPDNFQSRRPNTSFCFLDIRSPGLGDTAMYLCATSRDREGETQYFGPGTRLLVL.